The next 32 T cell receptor beta chains were all read from a single sample in a study of cytomegalovirus exposure and HLA in healthy donors. Primers: 60 Vbeta forward and 13 Jbeta reverse. Produced via immunoSEQ multiplex PCR; TCRdb's table is partial and in-frame only. The table has under 110,000 clones, about 76% seen once. Specimen: PBMCs. The source is a woman aged 45-65 years in good health and CMV-seropositive.

A single count supports this clone. V usage is TRBV6-1 and J usage is TRBJ2-7; perhaps TRBD1 as D (5 bases). The length of the CDR3 is 14 residues. Germline V lookup: CDR1 MNHNS, CDR2 SASEGT. Trimming left V 3 bases short and J 5 bases short, with 14 bases between. CDR3 nucleotides: TGTGCCAGCAGTGAGCCAGGGTATAGGGACGAGCAGTACTTC. Amino acids: CASSEPGYRDEQYF.

This clone was seen only a few times. The genes are TRBV5-1 and TRBJ1-5, with D possibly TRBD1 on 6 matching bases. Germline loops: CDR1 SGHRS, CDR2 YFSETQ. This CDR3 spans 15 amino acids. V gave up 0 bases and J gave up 4 bases, with 11 bases separating them. The CDR3 sequence: CASSLDGQKNQPQHF. CDR3 coding DNA: TGCGCCAGCAGCTTGGATGGACAGAAAAATCAGCCCCAGCATTTT.

The chain links TRBV28 to TRBJ2-7; 7 nucleotides match TRBD1. Trimming at V came to 3 bases and at J to 2 bases, leaving 4 bases not matched to a gene. Looked up from germline, CDR1 is MDHEN and CDR2 is SYDVKM. The CDR3 consists of 14 residues. The CDR3 protein is CASSLGQSTYEQYF. DNA of the CDR3: TGTGCCAGCAGTTTGGGACAGTCCACCTACGAGCAGTACTTC.

The V and J genes are TRBV4-1 and TRBJ2-4, with D hard to call. Trimming left V 0 bases short and J 2 bases short, with 11 bases between. Germline-derived CDR1 and CDR2 are MGHRA and YSYEKL. The CDR3 contains 16 residues. CDR3 region: CASSQDKSGSKNIQYF. The CDR3 DNA reads TGCGCCAGCAGCCAAGATAAATCCGGGTCCAAAAACATTCAGTACTTC.

This chain joins TRBV7-9 and TRBJ1-1, with 9 bases identical to TRBD1. The CDR3 runs to 17 residues. Germline CDR1 is SEHNR and CDR2 is FQNEAQ (reference sequence). J gave up 5 bases and V 0 bases, and 10 bases lay outside the gene matches. The CDR3 loop reads CASSLAGDRALRTEAFF. CDR3 in DNA: TGTGCCAGCAGCTTAGCGGGGGACAGGGCGCTGAGGACTGAAGCTTTCTTT.

This clone appeared a few times. The chain links TRBV4-3 to TRBJ2-7; TRBD1 agrees at 9 bases. Germline V lookup: CDR1 LGHNA, CDR2 YSLEER. The CDR3 totals 15 residues. J was trimmed by 6 bases and V by 0 bases; bases with no gene match: 6. CDR3 protein: CASSQDGTGPGEQYF. In DNA form, the CDR3 reads TGCGCCAGCAGCCAAGATGGGACAGGGCCGGGCGAGCAGTACTTC.

J is TRBJ2-3 and V is TRBV9; the D gene is possibly TRBD1 (6 bases). The CDR3 spans 14 residues. V gave up 4 bases and J gave up 1 base, with 10 bases separating them. Germline V gene data show CDR1 as SGDLS and CDR2 as YYNGEE. The CDR3 sequence is CASSYRQGTDTQYF. The CDR3 DNA sequence: TGTGCCAGCAGCTACCGACAGGGCACAGATACGCAGTATTTT.

The gene calls are TRBV11-2 and TRBJ2-7; TRBD1 is a possible D gene (6 bases). From germline, CDR1 is SGHAT and CDR2 FQNNGV. V lost 3 bases and J lost 6, with 15 bases in between. The CDR3 covers 14 residues. In nucleotides, the CDR3 is TGTGCCAGCAGCTTGTATGCAGGGGCTGGCGAGCAGTACTTC. Amino acids: CASSLYAGAGEQYF. Variable domain in full (rest from reference TRBV11-2 and TRBJ2-7): EAGVAQSPRYKIIEKRQSVAFWCNPISGHATLYWYQQILGQGPKLLIQFQNNGVVDDSQLPKDRFSAERLKGVDSTLKIQPAKLEDSAVYLCASSLYAGAGEQYFGPGTRLTVT.

The chain combines TRBV5-1 with TRBJ2-1; TRBD1 aligns across 7 bases. J gave up 6 bases and V 4 bases, and 10 bases lay outside the gene matches. The CDR3 runs to 15 residues. Germline V CDR1 and CDR2: SGHRS, YFSETQ. The CDR3 DNA sequence: TGCGCCAGCAGCCCCGAAAGGGACAGACCCAATGAGCAGTTCTTC. Its translation: CASSPERDRPNEQFF.

The rearrangement joins TRBV5-1 to TRBJ2-7; TRBD1 agrees at 9 bases. The trim removed 4 bases at V and 5 bases at J, leaving 7 bases unmatched. CDR1 SGHRS and CDR2 YFSETQ come from the germline V gene. The CDR3 length is 14 residues. DNA of the CDR3: TGCGCCAGCAGCCTCCGGGACAGGGTTAACGAGCAGTACTTC. Its translation is CASSLRDRVNEQYF.

The J gene is TRBJ1-5, the V gene TRBV18; D is possibly TRBD1 (5 bases). CDR1 and CDR2 from the germline V gene are KGHSH and LQKENI. Trimming cost V 5 bases and J 10 bases, with 18 bases left between them. The CDR3 covers 14 residues. The DNA of the CDR3 is TGTGCCAGCTCAACCCTCGAGACAGCAACACCCCAGCATTTT. Protein: CASSTLETATPQHF.

This clone was seen a few times. This sequence joins TRBV6-1 and TRBJ2-1; TRBD1 aligns across 7 bases. The CDR3 length is 15 residues. CDR1 and CDR2 from the germline V gene are MNHNS and SASEGT. Trimming took 4 bases from V and 0 from J; bases not matched to a gene: 3. CDR3 in amino acids: CASSGQGGSYNEQFF. Here the CDR3 DNA reads TGTGCCAGCAGTGGACAGGGCGGCTCCTACAATGAGCAGTTCTTC.

The chain employs TRBV9 and TRBJ2-3, with TRBD2 matching over 11 bases. The CDR3 spans 16 residues. CDR1 is SGDLS, CDR2 YYNGEE, per germline. Losses at the gene ends were 4 bases for V and 3 bases for J; bases not matched to a gene: 7. The CDR3, as DNA: TGTGCCAGCAGCAGACGAACTAGCGGGGGAACAGATACGCAGTATTTT. This encodes CASSRRTSGGTDTQYF. The whole variable domain, remainder taken from reference TRBV9 and TRBJ2-3, is DSGVTQTPKHLITATGQRVTLRCSPRSGDLSVYWYQQSLDQGLQFLIQYYNGEERAKGNILERFSAQQFPDLHSELNLSSLELGDSALYFCASSRRTSGGTDTQYFGPGTRLTVL.

The gene calls are TRBV5-1 and TRBJ2-2; TRBD1 matches at 7 bases. This CDR3 is 14 amino acids long. The germline V gene encodes CDR1 SGHRS and CDR2 YFSETQ. V lost 5 bases and J lost 2; bases outside the gene matches: 3. The CDR3 DNA reads TGCGCCAGCAGTACAGGGGTCAACACCGGGGAGCTGTTTTTT. Translating gives CASSTGVNTGELFF. The full variable domain, rest sourced from reference TRBV5-1 and TRBJ2-2, is KAGVTQTPRYLIKTRGQQVTLSCSPISGHRSVSWYQQTPGQGLQFLFEYFSETQRNKGNFPGRFSGRQFSNSRSEMNVSTLELGDSALYLCASSTGVNTGELFFGEGSRLTVL.

The chain couples TRBV29-1 to TRBJ1-1, with no clear D. Germline assignment: CDR1 SQVTM and CDR2 ANQGSEA. Trimming left V 5 bases short and J 0 bases short, with 7 bases between. This CDR3 is 12 amino acids long. The CDR3 spells CSVSAVNTEAFF. Here the CDR3 DNA reads TGCAGCGTTTCCGCAGTGAACACTGAAGCTTTCTTT.

Remarks on this clone: The same CDR3 is also encoded by other DNA sequences in this sample. The rearrangement uses TRBV19 and TRBJ2-2, with D maybe TRBD2 (6 bases). Germline CDR1 is LNHDA and CDR2 is SQIVND (reference sequence). Trimming removed 4 bases at V and 4 bases at J, with 13 bases between. The CDR3 has 15 residues. CDR3 bases: TGTGCCAGTAGTACCGAACTAGCTGGCACCGGGGAGCTGTTTTTT. It specifies CASSTELAGTGELFF.

V is TRBV6-6 and J is TRBJ1-5; 8 nucleotides agree with TRBD1. V shed 1 base and J 3 bases; nucleotides not matched to a gene: 5. The CDR3 sequence is 16 residues long. Germline CDR1 and CDR2: MNHNY and SVGAGI (reference sequence). CDR3 nucleotides: TGTGCCAGCAGTTACTTTTCAGGGGGCCCCAATCAGCCCCAGCATTTT. It is translated as CASSYFSGGPNQPQHF.

This clone was seen repeatedly, ten times or more. CDR3 in amino acids: CASRTTTGEKLSEKLFF. The CDR3 nucleotides are TGTGCCAGCAGGACCACAACAGGGGAAAAGCTTAGTGAAAAACTGTTTTTT. This chain connects TRBV7-9 to TRBJ1-4, with 7 bases matching TRBD1. J was trimmed by 7 bases and V by 6 bases; bases with no gene match: 17. This CDR3 is built from 17 residues. CDR1 SEHNR and CDR2 FQNEAQ come from the germline V gene (reference sequence).

The CDR3 coding sequence is TGTGCCAGCAGCCACAGGGCGGGACAGAGACTCGAGAACACTGAAGCTTTCTTT. Protein product: CASSHRAGQRLENTEAFF. This chain joins TRBV4-2 and TRBJ1-1, with 7 positions matching TRBD1. This CDR3 is 18 amino acids long. CDR1 LGHNA and CDR2 YNFKEQ come from the germline V gene. The ends lost 3 bases at V and 1 base at J; junction bases unmatched: 14.

The chain employs TRBV5-1 and TRBJ2-3; 8 bases line up with TRBD2. Unmatched junction bases numbered 6, after V lost 2 bases and J lost 4 bases. CDR3 size: 15 residues. The germline CDR1 and CDR2 sequences are SGHRS and YFSETQ. In DNA form, the CDR3 reads TGCGCCAGCAGCTTAACGGGGGGGCGCGCAGATACGCAGTATTTT. Its translation is CASSLTGGRADTQYF.

The genes are TRBV14 and TRBJ2-1; TRBD2 is a possible D gene (7 bases). V was pared by 4 bases and J by 4 bases, with 20 bases between. This CDR3 is 17 amino acids long. Germline V lookup: CDR1 SGHDN, CDR2 FVKESK. The CDR3 here is CASSPKVWRGLYNEQFF. For the CDR3, the DNA is TGTGCCAGCAGCCCGAAGGTTTGGCGGGGGCTTTACAATGAGCAGTTCTTC.

The gene calls are TRBV29-1 and TRBJ2-5, with TRBD1 identical over 7 bases. This CDR3 has 13 amino acids. Germline V lookup: CDR1 SQVTM, CDR2 ANQGSEA. The trim removed 7 bases at V and 3 bases at J, leaving 8 bases unmatched. In DNA, the CDR3 is TGCAGCGCTGGGGGACAGTGGGAAGAGACCCAGTACTTC. As protein: CSAGGQWEETQYF.

This clone was seen only once. The rearrangement joins TRBV13 to TRBJ2-1; D not resolved. Trimming pared 5 bases from V and 0 bases from J, leaving 11 bases between. Germline assignment: CDR1 PRHDT and CDR2 FYEKMQ (reference sequence). The CDR3 extends over 15 amino acids. CDR3 protein: CASSPIPSSYNEQFF. The DNA for the CDR3 is TGTGCCAGCAGCCCAATCCCGAGCTCCTACAATGAGCAGTTCTTC.

A note on this clone: Compared with germline, one end of the junction differs, possibly owing to a read error. This chain's CDR3 is CSSSPWTGRLFF. DNA of the CDR3: TGTTCCAGCAGCCCCTGGACAGGGAGATTGTTTTTT. The chain has TRBV7-9 and TRBJ1-4, with 8 bases fitting TRBD1. The CDR3 is made up of 12 amino acids. Per germline, CDR1 SEHNR and CDR2 FQNEAQ (reference sequence).

This clone was detected only once. The J gene is TRBJ2-5, the V gene TRBV9; D perhaps matches TRBD1 (5 bases). The better agreement between TRBJ2-7 and the DNA end casts doubt on the J call. Germline CDR1 SGDLS, CDR2 YYNGEE. The CDR3 is 14 residues long. The CDR3, as DNA: TGTGCCAGCAGCGTAGGCGCAGGGATCTACGAGCAGTACTTC. Translated, it gives CASSVGAGIYEQYF.

The V call is TRBV6-5, the J call TRBJ1-4, with D possibly matching TRBD1 (5 bases). This CDR3 region has 15 residues. V was clipped by 6 bases and J by 4 bases, with 15 bases between them. Germline-derived CDR1 and CDR2 are MNHEY and SVGAGI. CDR3 in DNA: TGTGCCAGCAGGCCCGTCGGGGGAGATAATGAAAAACTGTTTTTT. This translates into CASRPVGGDNEKLFF.

The V gene is TRBV10-3, the J gene TRBJ2-7, with 11 bases fitting TRBD2. There are 16 residues in the CDR3. Per germline, CDR1 ENHRY and CDR2 SYGVKD. The J segment lost 2 bases and the V segment lost 8 bases, leaving 11 bases of the junction unmatched. The CDR3 loop reads CAISPPLAGDPYEQYF. CDR3 sequence (DNA): TGTGCCATCTCCCCCCCACTAGCGGGGGATCCCTACGAGCAGTACTTC.

This clone occurred once. The rearrangement links TRBV7-2 to TRBJ2-3; possible D gene TRBD1, 6 bases. Germline CDR1 SGHTA, CDR2 FQGNSA. The CDR3 loop spans 15 amino acids. V was cut by 2 bases and J by 5 bases, with 14 bases left in between. The CDR3 sequence: CASSLSVGAQDTQYF. The CDR3 bases are TGTGCCAGCAGCTTAAGCGTGGGGGCTCAAGATACGCAGTATTTT.

The chain combines TRBV7-9 with TRBJ1-4; tentatively, D is TRBD1 (5 bases). The V end was cut by 5 bases, the J end by 7 bases, with 29 bases between. CDR3 length: 19 residues. CDR1 is SEHNR and CDR2 is FQNEAQ in the germline V gene (reference sequence). This chain's CDR3 is CASSPTPFGAGGVGEKLFF. The CDR3 DNA follows: TGTGCCAGCAGCCCAACTCCCTTTGGGGCCGGGGGGGTCGGTGAAAAACTGTTTTTT.

This clone was seen once. The chain links TRBV5-6 to TRBJ2-7; D is unresolved. The V gene's germline CDR1 is SGHDT and CDR2 YYEEEE. V lost 2 bases, J lost 1 base, and 4 bases lay in between. The CDR3 runs to 12 residues. CDR3 sequence reads: CASSLTSYEQYF. The CDR3 region has the DNA TGTGCCAGCAGCTTAACATCCTACGAGCAGTACTTC.

Only one count was recorded for this clone. Written as DNA, the CDR3 is TGTGCCAGCAGCTCCATACACCGGGACAGGGTGATCGGCAATCAGCCCCAGCATTTT. Protein product: CASSSIHRDRVIGNQPQHF. The V and J genes are TRBV5-5 and TRBJ1-5; 9 bases align to TRBD1. The CDR3 loop spans 19 amino acids. V was pared by 3 bases and J by 2 bases, with 15 bases of the junction left unmatched. CDR1 and CDR2 (germline): SGHKS, YYEKEE (reference sequence).

This clone occurred once. The chain has TRBV5-5 and TRBJ1-2; TRBD1 aligns across 7 bases. The CDR3 is made up of 15 amino acids. Germline assignment: CDR1 SGHKS and CDR2 YYEKEE (reference sequence). V was pared by 0 bases and J by 5 bases, with 7 bases of the junction left unmatched. The CDR3 loop reads CASSLVEGASYGYTF. The CDR3 bases are TGTGCCAGCAGCTTGGTTGAGGGGGCAAGTTATGGCTACACCTTC. Variable domain in full (rest from reference TRBV5-5 and TRBJ1-2): DAGVTQSPTHLIKTRGQQVTLRCSPISGHKSVSWYQQVLGQGPQFIFQYYEKEERGRGNFPDRFSARQFPNYSSELNVNALLLGDSALYLCASSLVEGASYGYTFGSGTRLTVV.